These T cell receptor beta chains were read from a single sample in a study of OX40 agonist ivuxolimab in advanced cancers. Only in-frame clones appear in the TCRdb table, and some are missing; sequencing was by immunoSEQ multiplex PCR. The sample contains more than 25,000 clones, approximately 91% of which appear only once. Sequencing used CD4+ or CD8+ T cells sorted from blood, obtained in a trial of the OX40 agonist ivuxolimab. Source of these receptors: an adult with an advanced solid tumor such as melanoma, head and neck, liver or kidney cancer. CDR3s include the opening cysteine and the closing phenylalanine or tryptophan.

V gene	J gene	CDR3 protein
TRBV5-5	TRBJ1-4	CASSLWGNGEKLFF
TRBV2	TRBJ2-7	CASSGPGQGNYEQYF
TRBV14	TRBJ2-1	CASSQDRGSPFF
TRBV6-5	TRBJ1-5	CASSDGYQPQHF
TRBV4-1	TRBJ2-3	CASSQTTDTQYF
TRBV21-1	TRBJ2-3	CASSRGRRALSTDTQYF
TRBV4-2	TRBJ1-2	CASSQDGAETYGYTF
TRBV6-6	TRBJ2-7	CASSYGAGQGRYEQYF
TRBV27	TRBJ2-7	CASSFSGSYEQYF
TRBV18	TRBJ2-1	CASSPWVNNEQFF
TRBV7-9	TRBJ2-7	CASSSVREQYF
TRBV11-1	TRBJ1-1	CASNIEGVNTEAFF
TRBV12-5	TRBJ1-1	CASGTWESTEAFF
TRBV7-9	TRBJ1-2	CASSFSGGPGDYGYTF
TRBV7-3	TRBJ2-2	CASSLTPSGSNTGELFF
TRBV7-6	TRBJ1-2	CASSLEGGPYNGYTF
TRBV4-1	TRBJ2-3	CASSQEVSSGITDTQYF
TRBV27	TRBJ2-5	CASRGGRETQYF
TRBV5-6	TRBJ1-2	CASRLSGPAGYGYTF
TRBV6-4	TRBJ2-1	CASSDVGGGARQFF
TRBV6-5	TRBJ2-7	CASSSIAGGPYEQYF
TRBV27	TRBJ2-1	CASSLGTSPYNEQFF
TRBV7-9	TRBJ1-1	CASSFDRGDTEAFF
TRBV7-3	TRBJ2-5	CASSLFDRETQYF
TRBV6-5	TRBJ1-1	CASSIQQGPNTEAFF
TRBV14	TRBJ1-3	CASSQGASSGNTIYF
TRBV11-2	TRBJ2-1	CASSLFLSGSNEQFF
TRBV7-6	TRBJ2-1	CASSPGVGAHEQFF
TRBV6-5	TRBJ1-1	CASSYSITGNTEAFF
TRBV5-1	TRBJ2-5	CASSSTDRAGVSETQYF
TRBV5-1	TRBJ2-1	CASSTRDRGLFISYNEQFF
TRBV10-3	TRBJ1-4	CAISGDRATNEKLFF
TRBV9	TRBJ1-2	CASSGTGDYGYTF
TRBV9	TRBJ1-5	CASSAHYSNQPQHF
TRBV7-2	TRBJ2-7	CASSLVGGTSYEQYF
TRBV15	TRBJ2-7	CATSRASSGTYEQYF
TRBV25-1	TRBJ2-3	CASSTPTDTQYF
TRBV30	TRBJ1-2	CASQIDHYGYTF
TRBV7-2	TRBJ2-7	CASSLQDSSYEQYF
TRBV6-5	TRBJ2-7	CASSGQREQYF
TRBV6-1	TRBJ1-4	CASSVQGHNEKLFF
TRBV2	TRBJ1-5	CASSAGGAGGPNQPQHF
TRBV15	TRBJ1-2	CATSRAIANYGYTF
TRBV20-1	TRBJ2-7	CSASRPYEQYF
TRBV4-1	TRBJ2-3	CASSLRDTSRTDTQYF
TRBV6-7	TRBJ2-7	CASRYWAPELSNILTEQYF
TRBV7-9	TRBJ1-4	CASTGDATNEKLFF
TRBV10-3	TRBJ2-1	CATKQLSGGAIEQFF